Each of the 6 T cell receptor beta chains below was sequenced from the same sample in a study of T cells in localized non-small cell lung cancer. The table came from immunoSEQ multiplex PCR; TCRdb's copy has only in-frame clones and leaves some out. Of fewer than 6,000 clones listed, 85% are singletons. The sample was PBMCs, taken before any cancer treatment. Receptor source: a woman aged 40 to 75 with stage II lung adenocarcinoma.

The chain employs TRBV4-2 and TRBJ1-5, with D possibly being TRBD1 (5 bases). V shed 4 bases and J shed 2 bases, with 12 bases lying between them. The CDR3 runs 15 residues. Germline V gene lookup returns CDR1 LGHNA and CDR2 YNFKEQ. The DNA of the CDR3 is TGTGCCAGCAGCCCGGTGGGGGAGCGCAATCAGCCCCAGCATTTT. Translated, it gives CASSPVGERNQPQHF.

The rearrangement links TRBV2 to TRBJ1-1; no firm D call. Germline CDR1 is SNHLY and CDR2 is FYNNEI. Trimming cost V 1 base and J 4 bases, with 28 bases left between them. The CDR3 loop spans 20 amino acids. CDR3 coding DNA: TGTGCCAGCAGTGAAGGTAGTGTCAATGCAGCGGCCAAGGTGAGCACTGAAGCTTTCTTT. Translating it yields CASSEGSVNAAAKVSTEAFF.

The chain joins TRBV10-3 to TRBJ2-5, with 14 bases identical to TRBD2. The CDR3 is 15 residues long. Germline CDR1 ENHRY, CDR2 SYGVKD. V trimming: 7 bases; J trimming: 4 bases; junction bases outside the gene matches: 5. Written as DNA, the CDR3 is TGTGCCATCACCTTGACTAGCGGGGGGGGAGAGACCCAGTACTTC. Translating it yields CAITLTSGGGETQYF.

The chain is built from TRBV5-1 and TRBJ1-1; TRBD1 agrees at 7 bases. V gave up 2 bases and J gave up 3 bases; unmatched junction bases: 1. Germline V gene data show CDR1 as SGHRS and CDR2 as YFSETQ. The CDR3 runs to 13 residues. CDR3 nucleotide sequence: TGCGCCAGCAGCTTACAGGGGCACACTGAAGCTTTCTTT. It specifies CASSLQGHTEAFF.

V is TRBV28 and J is TRBJ2-1, with TRBD2 matching over 9 bases. This CDR3 spans 16 amino acids. With 6 bases clipped from V and 9 bases from J, the junction kept 15 bases outside the gene matches. In germline, CDR1 is MDHEN, CDR2 SYDVKM. The chain's CDR3 is CASSTTGTSFTGEQFF. CDR3 in DNA: TGTGCCAGCAGCACCACCGGGACTAGCTTTACCGGTGAGCAGTTCTTC.

This clone was detected only once. V is TRBV15 and J is TRBJ1-2, with 7 bases matching TRBD1. This CDR3 is 17 amino acids long. CDR1 LNHNV and CDR2 YYDKDF come from the germline V gene (reference sequence). V dropped 1 base and J dropped 7; count of bases not matched to a gene: 15. The DNA of the CDR3 is TGTGCCACCAGCAGAGCGGGCAGGGGGGGCCTTTACCCTGGCTACACCTTC. Amino acids: CATSRAGRGGLYPGYTF.